One sample yielded the 12 T cell receptor beta chains listed below, sequenced in a study of T cells after yellow fever vaccination. MiXCR, run by TCRdb on the 5' RACE reads, gives a single entry per CDR3 protein. This table has about 310,000 distinct CDR3 sequences, roughly 3.5% appearing once. The sequences come from PBMCs, collected on the day of the yellow fever booster vaccination. These receptors were collected from a man aged 18 to 29 who received the YFV17D yellow fever vaccine.

This clonotype was detected only a few times. J is TRBJ2-2 and V is TRBV24-1; TRBD1 matches 9 bases. Per germline, CDR1 KGHDR and CDR2 SFDVKD. The CDR3 runs 17 residues. V shed 5 bases, J shed 2 bases, and the junction held 8 bases outside the gene matches. For the CDR3, the DNA is TGTGCCACCAGTGGCACAGGGGGCCGGACCAACACCGGGGAGCTGTTTTTT. Translated: CATSGTGGRTNTGELFF.

This clonotype has only a few counts. The rearrangement uses TRBV6-1 and TRBJ1-5, with D perhaps matching TRBD1 (6 bases). Germline V gene sequence: CDR1 MNHNS, CDR2 SASEGT. The CDR3 runs to 16 residues. Between the trimmed V and J ends, which lost 3 bases and 3 bases, there was a span of 15 bases. CDR3 in amino acids: CASSDEPGANNQPQHF. CDR3 nucleotide sequence: TGTGCCAGCAGTGACGAGCCGGGGGCGAACAATCAGCCCCAGCATTTT.

This clonotype was observed a few times. The J gene is TRBJ2-3, the V gene TRBV3-1; 8 positions match TRBD2. This CDR3 comprises 17 residues. The trim removed 4 bases at V and 7 bases at J, leaving 16 bases unmatched. Looked up from germline, CDR1 is LGHDT and CDR2 is YNNKEL (reference sequence). The CDR3 is CASSRGVLAATINTQYF. For the CDR3, the DNA is TGTGCCAGCAGCCGGGGTGTACTAGCGGCTACGATAAATACGCAGTATTTT.

The rearrangement links TRBV2 to TRBJ1-2, with a tentative D call TRBD1 (5 bases). The CDR3 totals 13 residues. V lost 3 bases, J lost 3 bases, and 8 bases lay in between. Germline assignment: CDR1 SNHLY and CDR2 FYNNEI. The CDR3 protein is CASSDQGDYGYTF. As DNA, the CDR3 is TGTGCCAGCAGTGACCAGGGTGACTATGGCTACACCTTC.

This clonotype was detected many times. The gene calls are TRBV24-1 and TRBJ2-5; 7 bases fit TRBD1. V shed 3 bases and J 0 bases; nucleotides not matched to a gene: 9. CDR1 KGHDR and CDR2 SFDVKD come from the germline V gene. The CDR3 length is 17 residues. The CDR3 here is CATSDAPPTGDQETQYF. Written as DNA, the CDR3 is TGTGCCACCAGTGATGCCCCCCCTACAGGGGACCAAGAGACCCAGTACTTC.

This clonotype was observed a few times. V is TRBV2 and J is TRBJ1-3; D unclear. The CDR3 is 13 residues long. Germline CDR1 and CDR2: SNHLY and FYNNEI. The ends were cut back, 4 bases at V and 1 base at J, with 5 bases in the middle. The chain's CDR3 is CASSAVSGNTIYF. The CDR3 DNA reads as TGTGCCAGCAGTGCCGTTTCTGGAAACACCATATATTTT.

This clonotype was detected ten times or more. V and J are TRBV20-1 and TRBJ2-1; D is unresolved. The CDR3 sequence is 13 residues long. The germline CDR1 and CDR2 sequences are DFQATT and SNEGSKA (reference sequence). V gave up 5 bases and J gave up 2 bases, with 10 bases separating them. The CDR3 loop reads CSALTDTYNEQFF. The CDR3 DNA sequence: TGCAGTGCTTTGACCGACACCTACAATGAGCAGTTCTTC.

The table lists this clonotype with many counts. This chain joins TRBV5-1 and TRBJ2-5; D unclear. Germline CDR1 SGHRS, CDR2 YFSETQ. CDR3 length: 14 residues. V was cut by 4 bases and J by 5 bases, with 15 bases left in between. The CDR3 DNA is TGCGCCAGCAGCCCGTCGGACCCGGCGGAGACCCAGTACTTC. Translation gives CASSPSDPAETQYF.

In its sample, this clonotype was seen a few times. The chain joins TRBV5-1 to TRBJ1-2; D is perhaps TRBD1 (5 bases). With 0 bases removed from V and 3 bases from J, the gap between germline ends came to 18 bases. Per the germline V gene, CDR1 is SGHRS and CDR2 is YFSETQ. The CDR3 contains 17 residues. The CDR3 here is CASSLEAGRLKDYGYTF. In DNA, the CDR3 is TGCGCCAGCAGCTTGGAGGCAGGGAGGCTAAAAGACTATGGCTACACCTTC.

This clonotype was counted a few times. This chain connects TRBV6-5 to TRBJ2-5, with D perhaps TRBD1 (6 bases). Germline V lookup: CDR1 MNHEY, CDR2 SVGAGI. V was trimmed by 6 bases and J by 4 bases, leaving 21 bases between them. CDR3 length: 16 residues. The CDR3 DNA reads TGTGCCAGCAGCCCGGGAACAGGGAGACCTAGAGAGACCCAGTACTTC. It encodes CASSPGTGRPRETQYF.

The sample holds many counts of this clonotype. This sequence joins TRBV6-2 or TRBV6-3 and TRBJ2-3; D is tentatively TRBD1 or TRBD2 (6 bases each). Trimming stripped 7 bases from V and 0 bases from J, with 11 bases between. Germline lookup yields CDR1 MNHEY and CDR2 SVGEGT. The CDR3 extends over 14 amino acids. The CDR3 region is CASKGGLSTDTQYF. The DNA of the CDR3 is TGTGCCAGCAAGGGGGGCTTAAGCACAGATACGCAGTATTTT.

This clonotype was recorded many times. V is TRBV6-2 or TRBV6-3 and J is TRBJ2-7; 10 nucleotides match TRBD2. V dropped 6 bases and J dropped 3; count of bases not matched to a gene: 11. The CDR3 consists of 16 residues. Germline V lookup: CDR1 MNHEY, CDR2 SVGEGT. The CDR3 DNA reads as TGTGCCAGCAGGCCTCTAGCGGGGGCGCTAATCTACGAGCAGTACTTC. This gives the protein CASRPLAGALIYEQYF.